A single sample gave rise to the 19 T cell receptor beta chains below, sequenced in a study of control samples from healthy donors and cancer patients. This table comes from immunoSEQ multiplex PCR, and its TCRdb copy is limited to in-frame clones, with some not included. There are under 130,000 clones in the sample; 80% to 90% occur only once, and about 12% lies in the top ten. What was sequenced was blood. Receptors originate from a woman in her forties or fifties in good health.

V and J are TRBV12-5 and TRBJ2-1, with TRBD2 identical over 11 bases. The germline V gene encodes CDR1 LGHNT and CDR2 FRNRAP. J gave up 11 bases and V 4 bases, and 13 bases lay outside the gene matches. The CDR3 loop spans 16 amino acids. The CDR3 nucleotides read TGTGCTAGTGGTTCACAAACCGGGACTAGCGGCATAAAGCAGTTCTTC. It translates to CASGSQTGTSGIKQFF.

This clone was detected once. This chain uses TRBV6-5 with TRBJ2-2, with unresolved D. CDR1 and CDR2 (germline): MNHEY, SVGAGI. The V gene lost 0 bases and the J gene lost 1 base, with 9 bases spanning the gap. This CDR3 contains 16 residues. CDR3 sequence reads: CASSYSNPGNTGELFF. The CDR3 coding sequence is TGTGCCAGCAGTTACTCGAATCCGGGGAACACCGGGGAGCTGTTTTTT.

The V call is TRBV5-1, the J call TRBJ2-1, with a tentative D call TRBD2 (5 bases). The V end lost 3 bases, the J end lost 2 bases, and 6 bases lay between the germline ends. The CDR3 covers 13 residues. Germline loops: CDR1 SGHRS, CDR2 YFSETQ. CDR3 amino acids: CASSYGTYNEQFF. DNA of the CDR3: TGCGCCAGCAGCTACGGGACCTACAATGAGCAGTTCTTC.

The chain is built from TRBV19 and TRBJ1-3; D remains unclear. Trimming took off 7 bases at V and 2 bases at J, with 12 bases between the two ends. Germline CDR1 reads LNHDA; CDR2 reads SQIVND (reference sequence). This CDR3 is built from 14 residues. DNA for the CDR3: TGTGCCAGTAAGAGTAGAGTTGCTGGAAACACCATATATTTT. Encoded protein: CASKSRVAGNTIYF.

The chain recombines TRBV7-6 with TRBJ2-5; no firm D call. V shed 3 bases and J shed 2 bases, with 4 bases lying between them. This CDR3 is 12 amino acids long. Germline values: CDR1 SGHVS, CDR2 FNYEAQ. The CDR3 protein is CASSFLQETQYF. Here the CDR3 DNA reads TGTGCCAGCAGCTTTCTTCAAGAGACCCAGTACTTC. Looking up the rest from reference TRBV7-6 and TRBJ2-5 gives the full variable domain: GAGVSQSPRYKVTKRGQDVALRCDPISGHVSLYWYRQALGQGPEFLTYFNYEAQQDKSGLPNDRFSAERPEGSISTLTIQRTEQRDSAMYRCASSFLQETQYFGPGTRLLVL.

The gene calls are TRBV6-5 and TRBJ2-2; the match to TRBD1 covers 9 bases. Germline V CDR1 and CDR2: MNHEY, SVGAGI. CDR3 length: 15 residues. V lost 6 bases to trimming and J lost 3 bases; unmatched junction nucleotides: 5. The CDR3 sequence: CASRTRQGDTGELFF. Here the CDR3 DNA reads TGTGCCAGCAGAACTAGACAGGGGGACACCGGGGAGCTGTTTTTT.

The V call is TRBV6-5, the J call TRBJ2-7; D possibly uses TRBD1 or TRBD2 (7 bases each). There are 15 residues in the CDR3. Deletions cut 7 bases from V and 1 base from J, with 17 bases between. Germline V gene data show CDR1 as MNHEY and CDR2 as SVGAGI. The CDR3 sequence is CASTVQGRGSYEQYF. In nucleotides, the CDR3 is TGTGCCAGCACTGTACAGGGGAGGGGATCCTACGAGCAGTACTTC.

The chain recombines TRBV6-1 with TRBJ1-2, with unresolved D. The CDR3 runs to 13 residues. Germline CDR1 and CDR2: MNHNS and SASEGT. Trimming stripped 5 bases from V and 2 bases from J, with 9 bases between. For the CDR3, the DNA is TGTGCCAGCAGTTCCTCCCCCAACTATGGCTACACCTTC. Translation: CASSSSPNYGYTF.

The gene calls are TRBV5-6 and TRBJ1-1; perhaps TRBD1 as D (6 bases). The CDR3 has 13 residues. With 0 bases removed from V and 10 bases from J, the gap between germline ends came to 13 bases. The germline V gene encodes CDR1 SGHDT and CDR2 YYEEEE. The CDR3 is CASSLALGGRAFF. CDR3 coding DNA: TGTGCCAGCAGCTTGGCCCTAGGGGGACGAGCTTTCTTT.

The chain has TRBV7-9 and TRBJ2-5; D possibly corresponds to TRBD2 (6 bases). V was pared by 0 bases and J by 5 bases, with 19 bases between. Germline V lookup: CDR1 SEHNR, CDR2 FQNEAQ (reference sequence). The CDR3 has 17 amino acids. CDR3 region: CASSLAKARARGETQYF. In DNA, the CDR3 is TGTGCCAGCAGCTTAGCTAAGGCTCGAGCTCGGGGGGAGACCCAGTACTTC.

The chain has TRBV15 and TRBJ1-5; 8 bases are a match to TRBD1. The CDR3 has 16 residues. The germline V gene has CDR1 LNHNV and CDR2 YYDKDF (reference sequence). J lost 7 bases, V lost 5 bases, and 13 bases had no gene match. CDR3 in DNA: TGTGCCACCAGCCGTTTCACGGGGACAGGCGAACAGCCCCAGCATTTT. This sequence encodes CATSRFTGTGEQPQHF.

The chain carries TRBV7-2 and TRBJ1-6, with D possibly matching TRBD1 (6 bases). Germline CDR1 and CDR2: SGHTA and FQGNSA. This CDR3 comprises 15 residues. Trimming cost V 1 base and J 8 bases, with 12 bases left between them. CDR3 bases: TGTGCCAGCAGCTTAGGTTGGGCAGGGGATTCACCCCTCCACTTT. It yields the protein CASSLGWAGDSPLHF.

Concerning this clone: Different DNA sequences within this sample yield the same CDR3. The chain is built from TRBV29-1 and TRBJ2-6; D gene uncertain. The ends were cut back, 5 bases at V and 2 bases at J, with 10 bases in the middle. This CDR3 region has 14 residues. Germline V gene sequence: CDR1 SQVTM, CDR2 ANQGSEA. The CDR3 spells CSVLGIAGANVLTF. CDR3 nucleotide sequence: TGCAGCGTTCTAGGGATCGCTGGGGCCAACGTCCTGACTTTC.

Only one count was recorded for this clone. The genes are TRBV14 and TRBJ2-3; 11 nucleotides line up with TRBD1. CDR3 size: 16 residues. CDR1 is SGHDN, CDR2 FVKESK, per germline. Trimming removed 4 bases from V and 3 bases from J; junction bases left unmatched: 6. CDR3 sequence reads: CASSLRTGGFTDTQYF. The CDR3 nucleotides read TGTGCCAGCAGCCTTCGGACAGGGGGCTTTACAGATACGCAGTATTTT.

The V and J genes are TRBV19 and TRBJ2-3; TRBD2 might be the D (6 bases). CDR1 LNHDA and CDR2 SQIVND come from the germline V gene (reference sequence). The CDR3 loop spans 14 amino acids. Trimming removed 7 bases from V and 1 base from J, with 12 bases in between. The CDR3 DNA is TGTGCCAGTAAAGGGTCTAGCGGCACAGATACGCAGTATTTT. Translated: CASKGSSGTDTQYF.

This clone came up once. The gene calls are TRBV9 and TRBJ1-2; 9 nucleotides line up with TRBD1. Germline CDR1 SGDLS, CDR2 YYNGEE. Trimming removed 3 bases from V and 6 bases from J; junction bases left unmatched: 9. This CDR3 is 15 amino acids long. The CDR3 protein is CASSASPGQGHGYTF. The CDR3 DNA reads TGTGCCAGCAGCGCCTCTCCGGGACAGGGACATGGCTACACCTTC. Full variable domain (missing parts from reference TRBV9 and TRBJ1-2): DSGVTQTPKHLITATGQRVTLRCSPRSGDLSVYWYQQSLDQGLQFLIQYYNGEERAKGNILERFSAQQFPDLHSELNLSSLELGDSALYFCASSASPGQGHGYTFGSGTRLTVV.

The V gene is TRBV5-1, the J gene TRBJ1-3; possible D gene TRBD1, 5 bases. The ends were cut back, 6 bases at V and 2 bases at J, with 18 bases in the middle. Germline assignment: CDR1 SGHRS and CDR2 YFSETQ. CDR3 length: 16 residues. As DNA, the CDR3 is TGCGCCAGCACCCTGGGGGGGAGTAGAGCTGGAAACACCATATATTTT. Protein sequence: CASTLGGSRAGNTIYF.

The rearrangement uses TRBV7-2 and TRBJ1-6; D is undetermined. CDR3 length: 14 residues. Germline V gene data show CDR1 as SGHTA and CDR2 as FQGNSA. The ends were cut back, 3 bases at V and 0 bases at J, with 3 bases in the middle. DNA for the CDR3: TGTGCCAGCAGCTTGGGCTCCTATAATTCACCCCTCCACTTT. Translated: CASSLGSYNSPLHF.

This rearrangement joins TRBV20-1 to TRBJ2-6; tentative D call: TRBD1 (6 bases). Trimming shortened V by 3 bases and J by 4 bases, and 10 bases separated the two germline ends. The CDR3 has 14 amino acids. From germline, CDR1 is DFQATT and CDR2 SNEGSKA (reference sequence). DNA for the CDR3: TGCAGTGCTAGTCCAGGGGCAGGGGCCAACGTCCTGACTTTC. Translated: CSASPGAGANVLTF.